A single sample gave rise to the 8 T cell receptor beta chains below, sequenced in a study of patients and donors after allogeneic stem cell transplantation. TCRdb called the RT-PCR reads again in MiXCR, with one record for every CDR3 protein. The sample includes approximately 200,000 distinct CDR3 sequences, around two fifths of them seen just once. The sample comprised blood, either unsorted or a sorted T cell fraction (not recorded which). Source of these receptors: a human donor who was either an allogeneic HSCT recipient or a stem cell or donor lymphocyte infusion donor (not recorded which). It is not recorded whose cells these are; they may come from a transplant donor.

V is TRBV20-1 and J is TRBJ2-7, with D unclear. Germline CDR1 reads DFQATT; CDR2 reads SNEGSKA (reference sequence). The CDR3 is 13 residues long. Trimming took 1 base from V and 2 from J, leaving 9 bases between them. CDR3 sequence reads: CSARGPVTYEQYF. CDR3 in DNA: TGCAGTGCTAGAGGTCCAGTCACCTACGAGCAGTACTTC.

The V call is TRBV27, the J call TRBJ1-2; the match to TRBD1 covers 9 bases. CDR3 size: 15 residues. After removal of 4 bases from V and 4 bases from J, the junction contained 7 bases not matched to a gene. Germline CDR1 MNHEY, CDR2 SMNVEV (reference sequence). CDR3 DNA: TGTGCCAGCAGTTACAGGACAGGGGAGGGCTATGGCTACACCTTC. It codes for CASSYRTGEGYGYTF.

The chain has TRBV7-9 and TRBJ2-7; 8 bases align to TRBD1. V gave up 5 bases and J gave up 0 bases; unmatched junction bases: 12. Germline-derived CDR1 and CDR2 are SEHNR and FQNEAQ (reference sequence). The length of the CDR3 is 17 residues. In nucleotides, the CDR3 is TGTGCCAGCAGCATAGGACAGGGCAGGGCCAGCTCCTACGAGCAGTACTTC. Protein: CASSIGQGRASSYEQYF.

This clonotype has just a few counts. The chain recombines TRBV4-1 with TRBJ1-4; no clear D gene. The CDR3 spans 17 residues. Deletions cut 0 bases from V and 4 bases from J, with 15 bases between. CDR1 is MGHRA, CDR2 YSYEKL, per germline. CDR3: CASSQDRMVSYNEKLFF. As DNA, the CDR3 is TGCGCCAGCAGCCAAGATCGGATGGTGTCATATAATGAAAAACTGTTTTTT.

This chain connects TRBV20-1 to TRBJ1-1; D perhaps matches TRBD1 (6 bases). Between the trimmed V and J ends, which lost 0 bases and 5 bases, there was a span of 13 bases. Germline V gene lookup returns CDR1 DFQATT and CDR2 SNEGSKA (reference sequence). The CDR3 loop spans 14 amino acids. CDR3: CSARDTGMRTEAFF. As DNA, the CDR3 is TGCAGTGCTAGAGATACAGGGATGCGAACTGAAGCTTTCTTT.

This clonotype was seen more than once but under ten times. The CDR3 region is CASSSPGTTDTQYF. The CDR3 region has the DNA TGTGCCAGCAGTTCCCCGGGGACAACAGATACGCAGTATTTT. This chain joins TRBV27 and TRBJ2-3; possibly TRBD1 for D (6 bases). Trimming took 4 bases from V and 3 from J, leaving 11 bases between them. This CDR3 has 14 residues. Looked up from germline, CDR1 is MNHEY and CDR2 is SMNVEV (reference sequence).

The gene calls are TRBV20-1 and TRBJ2-1; no clear D. This CDR3 is 12 amino acids long. Germline V gives CDR1 DFQATT, CDR2 SNEGSKA (reference sequence). The ends were cut back, 7 bases at V and 5 bases at J, with 12 bases in the middle. Here the CDR3 DNA reads TGCAGTGTCGTACGGACGAACAATGAGCAGTTCTTC. Its protein product is CSVVRTNNEQFF.

This clonotype appeared a few times. The J gene is TRBJ1-1, the V gene TRBV14, with TRBD1 as a possible D gene (5 bases). CDR3 length: 15 residues. Germline V gene sequence: CDR1 SGHDN, CDR2 FVKESK. Trimming cost V 1 base and J 0 bases, with 9 bases left between them. The CDR3 nucleotides read TGTGCCAGCAGCCAAGCCCGACAGATGAACACTGAAGCTTTCTTT. Translating gives CASSQARQMNTEAFF.